This T cell receptor beta chain derives from a study of post-analysis software for immune sequencing data. The overall study: In terms of disease course, relapsing-remitting, secondary progressive and progressive-relapsing multiple sclerosis were included. Notes on the study in general: F measure clustering grouped samples strongly by preparation batch. Comparison of patients with controls showed about 5 TRBV segments more frequent in patients, TRBV5-6, TRBV5-1 and TRBV20-1 among them.

This clonotype was detected only a few times. Its antigen remains unidentified. Prepared TCR beta cDNA libraries contained unique molecular identifiers. TCRdb re-called the PCR reads through MiXCR, storing one row per CDR3 protein. The repertoire holds more than 450,000 distinct CDR3 sequences, with 34% as singletons. V dropped 3 bases and J dropped 4 bases, with 5 bases sitting between them. CDR3 length: 11 residues. Germline CDR1 reads DFQATT; CDR2 reads SNEGSKA (reference sequence). This TCR was recovered from a girl aged 2-17 years with multiple sclerosis. The sample consisted of blood. V gene TRBV20-1 combines with J gene TRBJ2-3; D remains ambiguous. The CDR3 DNA is TGCAGTGCTAGTCCATCAGATACGCAGTATTTT. Translating gives CSASPSDTQYF.